The 11 T cell receptor beta chains reported below all come from one sample, sequenced in a study of CD8 T cells in Susac syndrome. RNA amounts of about 0.45 to 1 ug underwent reverse transcription with random hexamers. TCRdb fed the immunoSEQ multiplex PCR reads into MiXCR, producing one record per CDR3 protein. The repertoire holds more than 100,000 distinct CDR3 sequences, about 93% seen once, with 0.25% to 0.3% in the top ten. The sample comprised CD8+ T cells from PBMCs. The source of these receptors is a human donor with Susac syndrome.

The J gene is TRBJ2-7, the V gene TRBV7-2, with TRBD1 identical over 8 bases. This CDR3 has 13 residues. CDR1 and CDR2 from the germline V gene are SGHTA and FQGNSA. The V gene end was trimmed by 5 bases and the J gene end by 7 bases; junction bases not matched to a gene: 7. CDR3 DNA: TGTGCCAGCAGCCTCGACAGGGGCGGAGAGCAGTACTTC. Protein: CASSLDRGGEQYF.

This clonotype was counted between two and nine times. One end of the junction is discordant with germline, which a read error may explain. The rearrangement joins TRBV7-7 to TRBJ2-2; D ambiguous. CDR3 size: 13 residues. CDR1 is SSHAT, CDR2 FNYEAQ, per germline (reference sequence). The CDR3 region is CASSPRPTGELFF. CDR3 in DNA: TGTGCTAGCAGCCCGAGACCCACCGGGGAGCTGTTTTTT.

This sequence joins TRBV15 and TRBJ1-1; D gene unclear. The germline V gene has CDR1 LNHNV and CDR2 YYDKDF (reference sequence). This CDR3 has 13 residues. V lost 6 bases, J lost 6 bases, and 14 bases lay in between. CDR3: CATREGHGPEAFF. The CDR3 region has the DNA TGTGCCACCAGGGAGGGTCACGGTCCTGAAGCTTTCTTT.

The CDR3 DNA follows: TGTGCCAGCGGGGGACTTTTAGAGACCCAGTACTTC. Its protein is CASGGLLETQYF. This chain joins TRBV7-2 and TRBJ2-5; perhaps TRBD2 as D (6 bases). The CDR3 runs 12 residues. Between the trimmed V and J ends, which lost 8 bases and 4 bases, there was a span of 11 bases. Germline CDR1 SGHTA, CDR2 FQGNSA.

V usage is TRBV10-3 and J usage is TRBJ2-3; 10 positions match TRBD1. The CDR3 extends over 14 amino acids. V trimming: 10 bases; J trimming: 1 base; junction bases outside the gene matches: 5. Germline lookup yields CDR1 ENHRY and CDR2 SYGVKD. Here the CDR3 DNA reads TGTGCCACCTCCGGGACAGGGGGCACAGATACGCAGTATTTT. Translating it yields CATSGTGGTDTQYF.

The CDR3 region has the DNA TGTGCCAGCAGTTTGAGACTCTCCTACGAGCAGTACTTC. Its translation is CASSLRLSYEQYF. The chain joins TRBV12-3 or TRBV12-4 to TRBJ2-7; no firm D call. This CDR3 comprises 13 residues. V dropped 3 bases and J dropped 0 bases, with 6 bases sitting between them.

V and J are TRBV29-1 and TRBJ2-1; 12 positions match TRBD1. The CDR3 contains 12 residues. The germline V gene encodes CDR1 SQVTM and CDR2 ANQGSEA. J lost 8 bases, V lost 7 bases, and 3 bases had no gene match. The CDR3 coding sequence is TGCAGCGCGGGACAGGGGGCACATGAGCAGTTCTTC. It codes for CSAGQGAHEQFF.

V usage is TRBV4-1 and J usage is TRBJ2-5, with D perhaps TRBD2 (5 bases). Germline V gene data show CDR1 as MGHRA and CDR2 as YSYEKL. CDR3 length: 15 amino acids. Trimming cost V 4 bases and J 1 base, with 13 bases left between them. CDR3 nucleotide sequence: TGCGCCAGCAGCCCCCGCGCCGGGGTCCAAGAGACCCAGTACTTC. Its translation is CASSPRAGVQETQYF.

This chain links TRBV12-3 or TRBV12-4 with TRBJ2-7, with a tentative D call TRBD1 (6 bases). V lost 9 bases and J lost 3, with 12 bases in between. This CDR3 has 12 residues. CDR3 sequence reads: CASTGNLYEQYF. The CDR3 nucleotides read TGTGCCAGTACAGGGAATCTCTACGAGCAGTACTTC.

The CDR3 protein is CASSQVAGGTEAFF. DNA for the CDR3: TGCGCCAGCAGCCAAGTAGCAGGGGGCACTGAAGCTTTCTTT. The J gene is TRBJ1-1, the V gene TRBV4-1, with 7 bases aligning to TRBD1. The length of the CDR3 is 14 residues. The germline V gene encodes CDR1 MGHRA and CDR2 YSYEKL. Trimming removed 1 base from V and 4 bases from J; junction bases left unmatched: 3.

The CDR3 nucleotides read TGTGCCAGCAGTTTGCTGGGGGCTTCCTATGGCTACACCTTC. Its protein product is CASSLLGASYGYTF. J is TRBJ1-2 and V is TRBV27, with a weak D call TRBD1 (6 bases). Germline values: CDR1 MNHEY, CDR2 SMNVEV (reference sequence). Trimming cost V 3 bases and J 4 bases, with 12 bases left between them. The CDR3 spans 14 residues.